These T cell receptor beta chains were read from a single sample in a study of T cell responses to AZD1222 COVID-19 vaccine. The method was immunoSEQ multiplex PCR; TCRdb's version includes in-frame clones alone and lacks a portion of them. The sample has 77,000 or so clones, roughly 88% seen once. The sequenced sample was peripheral blood, obtained on day 0 of AZD1222 vaccination. The receptors derive from an adult in good health. Each CDR3 is given with its conserved first and last residue. The D gene is left open where the match is weak. Clone sizes are given selectively: once, few, many, or a class where the clone is expanded.

V	J	D	size	DNA	CDR3
TRBV6-5	TRBJ2-3	-	-	TGTGCCAGCAGCATGCTGGGGTTTCCAGATACGCAGTATTTT	CASSMLGFPDTQYF
TRBV18	TRBJ2-7	TRBD1	-	TGTGCCAGCTCACCAGGGACAGGGGATGAGCAGTACTTC	CASSPGTGDEQYF
TRBV30	TRBJ1-5	-	few	TGTGCCTGGAGTGCCCCCCCGCGACAGCCCCAGCATTTT	CAWSAPPRQPQHF
TRBV6-2/TRBV6-3	TRBJ2-1	TRBD2	-	TGTGCCAGCAGTTATGTCGGTAGCGGGGGGGCCGGTGAGCAGTTCTTC	CASSYVGSGGAGEQFF
TRBV5-1	TRBJ1-6	-	-	TGCGCCAGCAGCTTTTCGGGAGGAAATTCACCCCTCCACTTT	CASSFSGGNSPLHF
TRBV6-5	TRBJ1-4	-	-	TGTGCCAGCAGGGGTGATTTACGTGAAAAACTGTTTTTT	CASRGDLREKLFF
TRBV11-1	TRBJ1-1	-	-	TGTGCCAGCAGCTTTGAGAGGAGGGACACTGAAGCTTTCTTT	CASSFERRDTEAFF
TRBV5-6	TRBJ2-7	-	-	TGTGCCAGCAGCTTGATCGAACAGGCCGCCTACGAGCAGTACTTC	CASSLIEQAAYEQYF
TRBV7-9	TRBJ2-5	TRBD2	-	TGTGCCAGCAGCGTACGACTAGCGGCCCTGGAGACCCAGTACTTC	CASSVRLAALETQYF
TRBV27	TRBJ2-7	TRBD2	-	TGTGCCAGCACCCCCGACAAGCGGGATAGCTCCTACGAGCAGTACTTC	CASTPDKRDSSYEQYF